This TCR beta chain stems from a study of identical twins. The CDR3 consists of 15 residues. Trimming shortened V by 1 base and J by 9 bases, and 13 bases separated the two germline ends. Germline V gene data show CDR1 as LGHDT and CDR2 as YNNKEL (reference sequence). It was template switching that added a universal primer site, and there were unique molecular identifiers on the cDNA. MiXCR was run by TCRdb on the 5' RACE reads, yielding one entry per CDR3 protein. The sample lists about 810,000 distinct CDR3 sequences, 9% to 15% seen once, with about 1.5% in the top ten. Regarding the study as a whole: Abundant beta clonotypes from cord blood bore fewer insertions; memory repertoires lacked this pattern.

This clonotype was counted at least ten times. The antigen is undetermined. This same sample was also taken into another study, of yellow fever vaccine responses in identical twins.

The specimen was PBMCs. The chain uses TRBV3-1 and TRBJ1-6; D is unclear. The TCR originated in a woman aged 18-30 years in good health. This CDR3 reads CASSQGSSDRSPLHF. CDR3 sequence (DNA): TGTGCCAGCAGCCAAGGGTCCAGCGATCGTTCACCCCTCCACTTT.